Below are 7 T cell receptor beta chains sequenced from a single sample in a study of T cell changes during pregnancy in multiple sclerosis. The method was immunoSEQ multiplex PCR; TCRdb's version includes in-frame clones alone and lacks a portion of them. The sample has 55,000 to 85,000 clones; approximately 90% are singletons. The sequencing used peripheral blood, collected after pregnancy. These receptors originate from a female donor with multiple sclerosis, enrolled in a pregnancy study.

The chain combines TRBV5-4 with TRBJ1-5; 9 nucleotides align to TRBD1. The CDR3 has 15 residues. The germline V gene encodes CDR1 SGHNT and CDR2 YYREEE (reference sequence). Trimming cost V 0 bases and J 3 bases; bases outside gene matches: 1. The CDR3 is CASSLDRGPNQPQHF. DNA of the CDR3: TGTGCCAGCAGCTTGGACAGGGGGCCCAATCAGCCCCAGCATTTT.

This sequence joins TRBV7-9 and TRBJ2-3, with 9 bases aligning to TRBD1. Germline trimming cut 1 base from V and 5 bases from J; bases unmatched to any gene: 16. The CDR3 consists of 19 residues. The V gene's germline CDR1 is SEHNR and CDR2 FQNEAQ (reference sequence). CDR3 in amino acids: CASSLGFTILQGAGDTQYF. Here the CDR3 DNA reads TGTGCCAGCAGCTTAGGTTTTACTATACTACAGGGGGCCGGAGATACGCAGTATTTT.

In DNA, the CDR3 is TGTGCCAGCAGGTTCGAGCGGGGGAACACCGGGGAGCTGTTTTTT. As protein: CASRFERGNTGELFF. The chain recombines TRBV6-5 with TRBJ2-2; 7 bases align to TRBD2. The CDR3 spans 15 residues. Germline CDR1 reads MNHEY; CDR2 reads SVGAGI. With V trimmed by 6 bases and J by 1 base, 5 bases remained unmatched.

The rearrangement joins TRBV6-1 to TRBJ2-3, with 10 nucleotides matching TRBD2. CDR3 length: 13 amino acids. CDR1 and CDR2 from the germline V gene are MNHNS and SASEGT. The V segment lost 8 bases and the J segment 4 bases; nucleotides outside the gene matches: 3. CDR3 in amino acids: CASQAGGADTQYF. The DNA for the CDR3 is TGTGCCAGCCAAGCGGGAGGGGCAGATACGCAGTATTTT.

The chain combines TRBV5-1 with TRBJ2-1, with 9 positions matching TRBD1. Germline values: CDR1 SGHRS, CDR2 YFSETQ. This CDR3 is built from 17 residues. The J segment lost 0 bases and the V segment lost 3 bases, leaving 7 bases of the junction unmatched. The CDR3 spells CASSWRLQGASYNEQFF. The CDR3 region has the DNA TGCGCCAGCAGCTGGCGGTTACAGGGGGCCTCCTACAATGAGCAGTTCTTC.

The V and J genes are TRBV27 and TRBJ1-1; the D gene is possibly TRBD1 (6 bases). V dropped 5 bases and J dropped 2 bases, with 12 bases sitting between them. The CDR3 contains 14 residues. CDR1 is MNHEY, CDR2 SMNVEV, per germline (reference sequence). CDR3 sequence reads: CASSRTGLNTEAFF. The DNA for the CDR3 is TGTGCCAGCAGTCGAACAGGGCTCAACACTGAAGCTTTCTTT.

In this sample, this clone turned up once. J is TRBJ2-7 and V is TRBV5-1; 10 nucleotides agree with TRBD2. The germline CDR1 and CDR2 sequences are SGHRS and YFSETQ. The CDR3 extends over 14 amino acids. Trimming at V came to 1 base and at J to 3 bases, leaving 1 base not matched to a gene. The CDR3 DNA is TGCGCCAGCAGCTTGACTAGCGGGGACTACGAGCAGTACTTC. This encodes CASSLTSGDYEQYF. Full variable domain (remainder filled in from reference TRBV5-1 and TRBJ2-7): KAGVTQTPRYLIKTRGQQVTLSCSPISGHRSVSWYQQTPGQGLQFLFEYFSETQRNKGNFPGRFSGRQFSNSRSEMNVSTLELGDSALYLCASSLTSGDYEQYFGPGTRLTVT.